Shown below are 20 T cell receptor beta chains from a single sample sequenced in a study of shared clonotypes between healthy human individuals. The method was immunoSEQ multiplex PCR; TCRdb's version includes in-frame clones alone and lacks a portion of them. The sample lists 900,000 to 1,200,000 clones, about four fifths occurring once. Sequencing was done on a sample of memory CD4+ T cells from PBMCs. Documented subset: CD45RA-negative fraction. Receptors originate from a young man in good health. Some clones in this sample may be carry-over from other donors' samples.

The rearrangement uses TRBV6-6 and TRBJ2-5; 8 positions match TRBD2. Germline V gives CDR1 MNHNY, CDR2 SVGAGI (reference sequence). CDR3 length equals 16 residues. Unmatched junction bases numbered 14, after V lost 7 bases and J lost 4 bases. In nucleotides, the CDR3 is TGTGCCAGCAATCCCCCCCGGGGGGGAGGGTTAGAGACCCAGTACTTC. Encoded protein: CASNPPRGGGLETQYF.

The rearrangement links TRBV27 to TRBJ2-7; 8 positions match TRBD2. This CDR3 comprises 13 residues. CDR1 MNHEY and CDR2 SMNVEV come from the germline V gene (reference sequence). V was clipped by 4 bases and J by 8 bases; unmatched bases: 7. CDR3: CASSYREGLKQYF. For the CDR3, the DNA is TGTGCCAGCAGTTATCGGGAGGGCCTGAAGCAGTACTTC.

This chain connects TRBV7-9 to TRBJ1-1, with a tentative D call TRBD1 (6 bases). The CDR3 covers 13 residues. CDR1 and CDR2 (germline): SEHNR, FQNEAQ (reference sequence). V was shortened by 11 bases and J by 1 base, with 14 bases between the two germline ends. Here the CDR3 reads CALRGKGNTEAFF. The CDR3 bases are TGTGCCCTTAGGGGGAAGGGGAACACTGAAGCTTTCTTT.

The genes are TRBV7-8 and TRBJ2-7, with D hard to call. Germline V gene lookup returns CDR1 SGHVS and CDR2 FQNEAQ. The CDR3 is 14 amino acids. V shed 0 bases and J shed 1 base, with 7 bases lying between them. The CDR3 nucleotides read TGTGCCAGCAGCTTAGCAGAGATATCCTACGAGCAGTACTTC. This translates into CASSLAEISYEQYF.

The V gene is TRBV5-6, the J gene TRBJ1-2, with 11 bases lining up with TRBD1. CDR1 is SGHDT and CDR2 is YYEEEE in the germline V gene. The CDR3 runs to 19 residues. V shed 3 bases and J 0 bases; nucleotides not matched to a gene: 13. CDR3 nucleotide sequence: TGTGCCAGCAGCTCGAGCTACGGGACAGGGGGATTATCTAACTATGGCTACACCTTC. Translating it yields CASSSSYGTGGLSNYGYTF.

This clone occurred a few times. V is TRBV9 and J is TRBJ1-2, with D possibly being TRBD1 (5 bases). The CDR3 extends over 14 amino acids. Trimming took 7 bases from V and 2 from J, leaving 15 bases between them. Germline V CDR1 and CDR2: SGDLS, YYNGEE. The CDR3 DNA reads TGTGCCAGCTGGGGAACAGGAGGGAACTATGGCTACACCTTC. This encodes CASWGTGGNYGYTF.

The genes are TRBV30 and TRBJ1-6, with TRBD1 matching over 7 bases. Germline V gene sequence: CDR1 GTSNPN, CDR2 SVGIG (reference sequence). The junction had 7 bases not matched to a gene; V was cut back by 4 bases and J by 7 bases. The CDR3 consists of 14 residues. This chain's CDR3 is CAWMMAGGNSPLHF. The CDR3 region has the DNA TGTGCCTGGATGATGGCAGGGGGGAATTCACCCCTCCACTTT.

The chain carries TRBV28 and TRBJ1-2; TRBD1 is a possible D gene (6 bases). Germline V gene lookup returns CDR1 MDHEN and CDR2 SYDVKM. The V end lost 3 bases, the J end lost 5 bases, and 16 bases lay between the germline ends. The CDR3 spans 15 residues. The CDR3 sequence is CASSFPKTGGYGYTF. For the CDR3, the DNA is TGTGCCAGCAGTTTTCCCAAGACAGGCGGGTATGGCTACACCTTC.

This chain joins TRBV19 and TRBJ1-1; TRBD1 might be the D (5 bases). The CDR3 is 13 residues long. The germline V and J ends were trimmed by 6 bases and 0 bases, with 8 bases remaining between them. From germline, CDR1 is LNHDA and CDR2 SQIVND (reference sequence). This CDR3 is CASSRDLNTEAFF. CDR3 in DNA: TGTGCCAGTAGCAGGGATCTGAACACTGAAGCTTTCTTT.

The J gene is TRBJ2-3, the V gene TRBV28, with D possibly TRBD2 on 5 matching bases. Deletions cut 6 bases from V and 4 bases from J, with 14 bases between. The CDR3 has 14 residues. The germline gives CDR1 MDHEN, CDR2 SYDVKM. The CDR3 reads CASSLQRGADTQYF. The CDR3 nucleotides read TGTGCCAGCAGCCTCCAACGGGGAGCAGATACGCAGTATTTT.

With regard to this clone: A read error is possible here, since a much larger clone lies one base away. Additional DNA sequences in this sample encode the identical CDR3. The chain's CDR3 is CASSLGMNTEAFF. The CDR3, as DNA: TGTGCCAGCAGCTTGGGGATGAACACTGAAGCTTTCTTT. This sequence joins TRBV11-1 and TRBJ1-1, with D hard to call. The V end was cut by 3 bases, the J end by 0 bases, with 5 bases between. The CDR3 runs to 13 residues. Looked up from germline, CDR1 is SGHAT and CDR2 is FQDESV (reference sequence).

The chain joins TRBV5-1 to TRBJ1-2; D is ambiguous. V lost 4 bases to trimming and J lost 2 bases, with 12 bases between them. CDR1 is SGHRS and CDR2 is YFSETQ in the germline V gene. The CDR3 extends over 14 amino acids. The CDR3 DNA reads as TGCGCCAGCAGCCTAGGTTGGGGAAACTATGGCTACACCTTC. Translated, it gives CASSLGWGNYGYTF.

The chain joins TRBV6-1 to TRBJ1-3; no firm D call. V was cut by 7 bases and J by 4 bases, with 8 bases left in between. The CDR3 has 12 amino acids. Germline lookup yields CDR1 MNHNS and CDR2 SASEGT. CDR3 bases: TGTGCCAGCACCTCGACGGGAAACACCATATATTTT. Translation: CASTSTGNTIYF.

As DNA, the CDR3 is TGCGCCAGCAGCTTGCGGGCAGGGTACGGGGAGCTGTTTTTT. Protein sequence: CASSLRAGYGELFF. The chain links TRBV5-1 to TRBJ2-2; possible D gene TRBD1, 5 bases. Germline-derived CDR1 and CDR2 are SGHRS and YFSETQ. The V end lost 1 base, the J end lost 7 bases, and 11 bases lay between the germline ends. The CDR3 is made up of 14 amino acids.

The V gene is TRBV7-2, the J gene TRBJ2-5; D is uncertain. CDR3 size: 16 residues. Germline-derived CDR1 and CDR2 are SGHTA and FQGNSA. The V and J ends lost 5 bases and 5 bases respectively, with 21 bases between them. CDR3: CASSRRYPPIGETQYF. As DNA, the CDR3 is TGTGCCAGCAGCCGCCGCTACCCCCCAATAGGGGAGACCCAGTACTTC.

The V and J genes are TRBV6-6 and TRBJ1-5, with D possibly TRBD1 on 6 matching bases. V was shortened by 6 bases and J by 4 bases, with 13 bases between the two germline ends. There are 14 residues in the CDR3. Germline CDR1 is MNHNY and CDR2 is SVGAGI (reference sequence). Here the CDR3 reads CASRRDGTNQPQHF. The CDR3 bases are TGTGCCAGCAGAAGGGACGGGACAAATCAGCCCCAGCATTTT.

The J gene is TRBJ1-1, the V gene TRBV11-2; D is undetermined. V was pared by 3 bases and J by 4 bases, with 9 bases between. This CDR3 region has 13 residues. Germline V gene lookup returns CDR1 SGHAT and CDR2 FQNNGV. This chain's CDR3 is CASSFGPITEAFF. CDR3 DNA sequence: TGTGCCAGCAGCTTCGGACCCATCACTGAAGCTTTCTTT.

This clone was seen only once. The chain uses TRBV7-9 and TRBJ2-1, with TRBD2 matching 9 bases. This CDR3 is built from 14 residues. Germline V gene sequence: CDR1 SEHNR, CDR2 FQNEAQ (reference sequence). Trimming removed 5 bases from V and 3 bases from J; junction bases left unmatched: 2. The CDR3 is CASSPTSGYNEQFF. The DNA for the CDR3 is TGTGCCAGCAGCCCGACTAGCGGCTACAATGAGCAGTTCTTC.

This chain connects TRBV4-1 to TRBJ2-1; 7 nucleotides match TRBD1. The V gene's germline CDR1 is MGHRA and CDR2 YSYEKL. J lost 2 bases, V lost 0 bases, and 4 bases had no gene match. The CDR3 contains 16 residues. CDR3 sequence reads: CASSQDPGGAYNEQFF. As DNA, the CDR3 is TGCGCCAGCAGCCAAGATCCAGGGGGTGCCTACAATGAGCAGTTCTTC.

This rearrangement joins TRBV30 to TRBJ1-5; D may be TRBD1 (6 bases). With 1 base removed from V and 9 bases from J, the gap between germline ends came to 13 bases. The V gene's germline CDR1 is GTSNPN and CDR2 SVGIG (reference sequence). This CDR3 spans 13 amino acids. CDR3 in DNA: TGTGCCTGGAGTGGGACAGCCGGTGGGCCCCAGCATTTT. The encoded protein is CAWSGTAGGPQHF.